Shown below are 13 T cell receptor beta chains from a single sample sequenced in a study of regulatory T cells in long-lasting Graves disease. Indicated time point: newly diagnosed GD, antithyroid drugs for less than 3 months. The TCR library used RNA extracted from PBMCs. Relying on iRepertoire HTBI primers and Arm-PCR of CDR3 regions, the team built TCR beta libraries. One entry per CDR3 protein results from TCRdb running MiXCR on the multiplex PCR reads. The data show fewer than 350,000 distinct CDR3 sequences, with about 20% seen just once and about 40% held by the top ten. The specimen was peripheral blood mononuclear cells (PBMCs), collected at new diagnosis, from a patient treated with antithyroid drugs. These receptors were taken from a female donor with Graves disease.

This clonotype has at least ten counts. This rearrangement joins TRBV14 to TRBJ2-7, with TRBD2 identical over 8 bases. The CDR3 spans 15 residues. Per germline, CDR1 SGHDN and CDR2 FVKESK. J lost 2 bases, V lost 1 base, and 4 bases had no gene match. This chain's CDR3 is CASSQGIGRAYEQYF. In nucleotides, the CDR3 is TGTGCCAGCAGCCAAGGGATCGGGAGGGCCTACGAGCAGTACTTC.

This clonotype has just one count. A single base is all that separates this from a far larger clone, so a read error is likely. The chain is built from TRBV28 and TRBJ2-1, with a tentative D call TRBD1 (5 bases). The DNA end is more similar to TRBJ2-5, so the J call may be wrong. Germline CDR1 MDHEN, CDR2 SYDVKM. The CDR3 spans 14 residues. CDR3 in DNA: TGTGCCAGCAACCCATATCAGGGTAAAGAGACCCAGTACTTC. Its translation: CASNPYQGKETQYF.

This clonotype occurred many times. The chain employs TRBV28 and TRBJ2-7; D call uncertain. CDR3 length: 14 amino acids. The germline V gene has CDR1 MDHEN and CDR2 SYDVKM. Trimming took 0 bases from V and 7 from J, leaving 13 bases between them. This chain's CDR3 is CASSLWFGSGEQYF. DNA for the CDR3: TGTGCCAGCAGTTTATGGTTCGGCTCCGGAGAGCAGTACTTC.

This sequence joins TRBV6-9 and TRBJ2-2; D might be TRBD2 (5 bases). The germline V and J ends were trimmed by 4 bases and 0 bases, with 12 bases remaining between them. Germline CDR1 is MNHGY and CDR2 is SVAAGI. The CDR3 consists of 16 residues. The CDR3 here is CASSFIGNPNTGELFF. CDR3 nucleotides: TGTGCCAGCAGTTTCATCGGGAACCCGAACACCGGGGAGCTGTTTTTT.

This clonotype was observed at least ten times. V and J are TRBV11-3 and TRBJ2-7, with D perhaps matching TRBD2 (7 bases). The CDR3 has 17 residues. The germline V gene has CDR1 SGHNT and CDR2 YENEEA. The V end lost 2 bases, the J end lost 2 bases, and 19 bases lay between the germline ends. The CDR3 DNA reads as TGTGCCAGCAGCTTAAGGGAGGGGGAGCCAGCGACCTACGAGCAGTACTTC. This encodes CASSLREGEPATYEQYF.

This clonotype occurred many times. V is TRBV12-3 or TRBV12-4 and J is TRBJ2-6; tentatively, D is TRBD1 (6 bases). Trimming took 4 bases from V and 4 from J, leaving 17 bases between them. This CDR3 has 17 amino acids. The CDR3 region is CASSSTLQGRGANVLTF. The CDR3 DNA follows: TGTGCCAGCAGTTCCACCCTACAGGGTAGGGGGGCCAACGTCCTGACTTTC.

This clonotype was picked up a small number of times. CDR3 residues: CASSSRGGVAENEQYF. DNA of the CDR3: TGTGCCAGCAGCTCCAGGGGGGGGGTAGCGGAGAACGAGCAGTACTTC. The rearrangement joins TRBV11-3 to TRBJ2-7; D may correspond to TRBD1 or TRBD2 (7 bases each). The germline V gene has CDR1 SGHNT and CDR2 YENEEA. V lost 4 bases, J lost 5 bases, and 21 bases lay in between. The CDR3 is 16 amino acids.

This clonotype was observed many times. The rearrangement uses TRBV12-5 and TRBJ2-7; 9 nucleotides match TRBD1. Losses at the gene ends were 3 bases for V and 5 bases for J; bases not matched to a gene: 11. The CDR3 spans 16 residues. Germline V CDR1 and CDR2: LGHNT, FRNRAP. The CDR3 loop reads CASGLDAGTGNDEQYF. CDR3 DNA: TGTGCTAGTGGTTTAGATGCCGGGACAGGGAACGACGAGCAGTACTTC.

This clonotype appeared a single time. The chain is built from TRBV5-6 and TRBJ2-7, with 8 bases fitting TRBD2. The CDR3 length is 15 residues. The germline V gene has CDR1 SGHDT and CDR2 YYEEEE. The ends lost 2 bases at V and 1 base at J; junction bases unmatched: 5. CDR3 loop: CASSFSGGGSYEQYF. The DNA of the CDR3 is TGTGCCAGCAGCTTTTCCGGGGGGGGATCCTACGAGCAGTACTTC.

Many counts were recorded for this clonotype. This chain connects TRBV20-1 to TRBJ1-1; TRBD1 is a possible D gene (5 bases). The germline gives CDR1 DFQATT, CDR2 SNEGSKA (reference sequence). The V gene lost 7 bases and the J gene lost 0 bases, with 12 bases spanning the gap. The CDR3 length is 13 residues. CDR3 sequence (DNA): TGCAGTGGCCAGGGCACCTTGAACACTGAAGCTTTCTTT. This sequence encodes CSGQGTLNTEAFF.

This clonotype was detected ten times or more. The chain employs TRBV20-1 and TRBJ2-5, with D possibly TRBD2 on 6 matching bases. The CDR3 loop spans 14 amino acids. Per germline, CDR1 DFQATT and CDR2 SNEGSKA (reference sequence). With 5 bases removed from V and 2 bases from J, the gap between germline ends came to 15 bases. The CDR3 region is CSAQMAGLQETQYF. The CDR3 DNA reads as TGCAGTGCTCAGATGGCGGGGCTTCAAGAGACCCAGTACTTC.

The V and J genes are TRBV4-1 and TRBJ1-5, with D unclear. The V and J ends lost 4 bases and 0 bases respectively, with 13 bases between them. CDR3 length: 16 residues. Germline CDR1 reads MGHRA; CDR2 reads YSYEKL. CDR3 sequence: CASSLFPRDSNQPQHF. The DNA for the CDR3 is TGCGCCAGCAGCCTCTTTCCACGGGATAGCAATCAGCCCCAGCATTTT.

There are many counts of this clonotype. CDR3 bases: TGTGCCAGCAGCCCTAGGCGACAGGGAGAAAAACTGTTTTTT. It codes for CASSPRRQGEKLFF. V is TRBV7-9 and J is TRBJ1-4; 7 bases agree with TRBD1. Germline CDR1 reads SEHNR; CDR2 reads FQNEAQ (reference sequence). V lost 5 bases and J lost 8; bases outside the gene matches: 8. The length of the CDR3 is 14 residues.